This TCR beta chain came from a study of blood T cell repertoires in COVID-19 (TCRdb year 2020). Study-level background: Collaborator samples came from the United States, Italy and Spain and covered acute and convalescent phases of COVID-19. The prospective study material was composed of cDNA or gDNA derived from T cells, B-cell-depleted T cells, or PBMCs. The dataset comprised deeply sampled blood TCRbeta repertoires from subjects exposed to, actively infected with, or recovered from COVID-19. The repertoires were released in a freely available public database meant as a resource for research on the immune response to SARS-CoV-2. The samples were drawn from the first 160 participants of the ongoing ImmuneRACE study and from 1,254 subjects provided by 6 global collaborators. Nearly every sample came with metadata listing a de-identified subject ID, COVID-19 status, age in years and sex. Where available, HLA class I and class II types were taken from metadata supplied by the sample provider and were not determined by assay-based typing. What the authors observed across the whole study: The quantity of clinical and demographic metadata differed by source and by participant and was supplied without curation.

Regarding this clone: The target of this receptor is not known. Base qualities were left out, and no much larger clone turns up one base away.

CDR1 and CDR2, looked up from the germline V gene, are MRHNA and SNTAGT. The junction carries 16 bases between V and J, which are trimmed by 2 bases and 11 bases respectively. Including the terminal cysteine and phenylalanine, the CDR3 comprises 15 residues. Just CDR3 DNA is preserved here, 45 bases in frame from base 1. The collaborating institutions used their own protocols to collect whole blood in K2EDTA tubes. For TCRbeta analysis, collaborators shipped samples in one of three forms: frozen whole blood, isolated PBMCs, or DNA extracted from either of those sample types. TCRbeta CDR3 regions were amplified from genomic DNA by means of the immunoSEQ Assay, a bias-controlled multiplex PCR. The authors processed their data as follows. The number of nucleated cells in each sample was estimated by amplification of reference gene primers within the assay. To quantify the absolute abundance of each unique TCRbeta CDR3 rearrangement, sequence reads were collapsed and filtered. Productive Simpson clonality was computed per sample as the square root of Simpson's diversity index over productive rearrangements. TCRdb carries this immuneACCESS record with in-frame sequences only. Its versions omit some clonotypes, under half of them owing to an unresolved V gene in the studies checked, with the rest unexplained. V and J calls and clone size follow that table, whereas D and trimming were derived from the DNA. The sample records about 210,000 clones, about 91% of which are singletons. Around 1.6% of the sample goes to the ten largest clones.

The receptor was isolated from a man aged 18 to 29 with active or convalescent COVID-19. The source material was peripheral blood. This sequence uses TRBV6-4 and TRBJ1-6; the D segment cannot be called with confidence. The CDR3: CASSDEASGGPPLHF. The nucleotides are TGTGCCAGCAGTGACGAGGCCTCCGGCGGTCCACCCCTCCACTTT.